This TCR beta chain was recovered during a study of blood T cell repertoires in COVID-19. Study as a whole: Collection of acute and convalescent COVID-19 samples took place in the United States, Italy and Spain.

How the authors handled the data: The assay estimated nucleated cells by amplifying reference gene primers. Profiling relied on immunoSEQ multiplex PCR, and the TCRdb table lists in-frame clones only, not all of them. Clonal size and the V and J genes are those of that table, whereas D and trimming came from the DNA. The sample shows 250,000 to 300,000 clones, approximately 90% of them seen only once. CDR1 and CDR2 (germline): LNHDA, SQIVND (reference sequence). The V gene lost 6 bases and the J gene lost 4 bases, with 12 bases spanning the gap. CDR3 length equals 13 residues. The V gene is TRBV19, the J gene TRBJ1-2; tentatively, D is TRBD1 (5 bases). The sample consisted of peripheral blood. The clonotype originates from a woman in her fifties or sixties who had recovered from COVID-19. In DNA, the CDR3 is TGTGCCAGTAGGGTACAGGAAGGCTATGGCTACACCTTC. Its protein is CASRVQEGYGYTF.